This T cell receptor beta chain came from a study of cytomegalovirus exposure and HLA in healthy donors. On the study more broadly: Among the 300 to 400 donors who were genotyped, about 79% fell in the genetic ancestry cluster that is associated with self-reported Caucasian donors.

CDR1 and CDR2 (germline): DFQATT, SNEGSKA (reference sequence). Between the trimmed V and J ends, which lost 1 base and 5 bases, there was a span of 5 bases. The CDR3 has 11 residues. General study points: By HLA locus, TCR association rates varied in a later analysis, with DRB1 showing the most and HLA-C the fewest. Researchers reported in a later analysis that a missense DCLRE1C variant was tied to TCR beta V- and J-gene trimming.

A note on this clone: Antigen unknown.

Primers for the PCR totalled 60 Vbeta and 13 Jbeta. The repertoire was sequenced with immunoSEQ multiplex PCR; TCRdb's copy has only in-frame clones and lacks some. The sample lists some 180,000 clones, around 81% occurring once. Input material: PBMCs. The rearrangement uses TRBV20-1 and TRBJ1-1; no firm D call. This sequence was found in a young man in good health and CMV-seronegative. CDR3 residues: CSARGATEAFF. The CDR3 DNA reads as TGCAGTGCTAGAGGGGCGACTGAAGCTTTCTTT.